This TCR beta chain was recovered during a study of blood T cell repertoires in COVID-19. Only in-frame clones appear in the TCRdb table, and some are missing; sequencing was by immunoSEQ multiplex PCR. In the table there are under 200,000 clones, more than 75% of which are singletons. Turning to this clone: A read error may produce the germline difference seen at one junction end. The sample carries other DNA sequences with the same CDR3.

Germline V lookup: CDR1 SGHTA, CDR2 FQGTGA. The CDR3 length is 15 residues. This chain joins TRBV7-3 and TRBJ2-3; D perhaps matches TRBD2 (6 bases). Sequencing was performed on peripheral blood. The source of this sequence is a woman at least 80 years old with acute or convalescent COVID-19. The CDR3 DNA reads TGTGCTAGCAGCCCCGCGGGACTGCCCACAGATACGCAGTATTTT. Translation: CASSPAGLPTDTQYF.